These T cell receptor beta chains were read from a single sample in a study of pediatric ulcerative colitis. Using immunoSEQ multiplex PCR, the repertoire was profiled, and TCRdb retains in-frame clones only, with some absent. The data contain tens of thousands of clones, roughly 71% of them singletons. Sample: gut tissue. The source of these receptors is a boy younger than 18 with severe ulcerative colitis. Each CDR3 is given with its conserved first and last residue. D genes are given only for firm matches. Clone size is shown for a subset of rows, as once, few, many or a class of expanded clone.

j_call v_call clone_size d_call cdr3_nt cdr3_aa
TRBJ2-2 TRBV7-3 NA NA TGTGCCAGCAGCGGTACAGGGAACACCGGGGAGCTGTTTTTT CASSGTGNTGELFF
TRBJ1-1 TRBV6-1 NA NA TGTGCCAGCAGTCACAGGGAGGCGAACACTGAAGCTTTCTTT CASSHREANTEAFF
TRBJ2-3 TRBV19 NA NA TGTGCCAGTAGTATAGGACAGGACACAGATACGCAGTATTTT CASSIGQDTDTQYF
TRBJ1-4 TRBV5-6 NA NA TGTGCCAGCAGTATGAGGAGGGCGGTCTCGAAGGGGACTAATGAAAAACTGTTTTTT CASSMRRAVSKGTNEKLFF
TRBJ2-1 TRBV6-5 NA TRBD2 TGTGCCAGCAGGCATAGCGGGGACAATGAGCAGTTCTTC CASRHSGDNEQFF
TRBJ2-2 TRBV5-6 NA NA TGTGCCAGCAGCTTGTACGGTCAACGAAACACCGGGGAGCTGTTTTTT CASSLYGQRNTGELFF
TRBJ2-1 TRBV7-2 few TRBD2 TGTGCCAGCACTAAAGCTAGCGGGGTGCTTGAGCAGTTCTTC CASTKASGVLEQFF
TRBJ1-3 TRBV28 NA NA TGTGCCAGCAGTTTAAGGGGGAAGGGAAACACCATATATTTT CASSLRGKGNTIYF
TRBJ2-4 TRBV5-1 few TRBD1 TGCGCCAGCAGCTTGGCCGTACAGGGGGCTTTTCAAAACATTCAGTACTTC CASSLAVQGAFQNIQYF
TRBJ2-1 TRBV28 NA NA TGTGCCAGCAGTTTAGTTAGGGGTATTGGTTTCGATGAGCAGTTCTTC CASSLVRGIGFDEQFF
TRBJ2-5 TRBV11-2 once TRBD1 TGTGCCAGCGGGGACAGGGGGAATGGAGAGACCCAGTACTTC CASGDRGNGETQYF
TRBJ1-1 TRBV13 NA TRBD1 TGTGCCAGCAGCTCGGACAGGTCCTTTGACACTGAAGCTTTCTTT CASSSDRSFDTEAFF
TRBJ2-5 TRBV11-2 NA NA TGTGCCAGCTCCTTATTAGGGGTCTACGAGACCCAGTACTTC CASSLLGVYETQYF
TRBJ2-5 TRBV9 NA TRBD2 TGTGCCAGCAGCCGAGGGGTAGCGGGTCTGGGGGAGACCCAGTACTTC CASSRGVAGLGETQYF
TRBJ2-7 TRBV28 NA TRBD2 TGTGCCAGCAGCCCAACCCTAGCGGTGCAGTACTTC CASSPTLAVQYF
TRBJ2-2 TRBV5-1 NA NA TGCGCCAGCAGCTTGAGACAGGAGTTGTTGGCCGGGGAGCTGTTTTTT CASSLRQELLAGELFF
TRBJ2-1 TRBV7-2 NA NA TGTGCCAGCAGCTTATTTCCTTCCTCCTACTACAATGAGCAGTTCTTC CASSLFPSSYYNEQFF
TRBJ1-5 TRBV2 few NA TGTGCCAGCAGTGAAGGACCGGGCTATAGCAATCAGCCCCAGCATTTT CASSEGPGYSNQPQHF
TRBJ1-2 TRBV5-1 NA NA TGCGCCAGCAGCTTGGTACCGGGCCCTAACTATGGCTACACCTTC CASSLVPGPNYGYTF
TRBJ2-3 TRBV5-6 NA TRBD2 TGTGCCAGCAGCCTGAATAGCGGGGGTGGAGATACGCAGTATTTT CASSLNSGGGDTQYF
TRBJ1-5 TRBV2 NA NA TGTGCCAGCAGGGGAGGGGGGACAAATAGCAATCAGCCCCAGCATTTT CASRGGGTNSNQPQHF
TRBJ2-5 TRBV20-1 NA NA TGCAGTGCTAGTCGAAAGACCCAGTACTTC CSASRKTQYF
TRBJ1-5 TRBV30 NA NA TGTGCCTGGACAGGGGGCAATCAGCCCCAGCATTTT CAWTGGNQPQHF
TRBJ1-1 TRBV5-1 NA NA TGCGCCAGCAGCTTAGCAGGGTCGGACACTGAAGCTTTCTTT CASSLAGSDTEAFF
TRBJ1-6 TRBV7-6 NA NA TGTGCCAGCAGCGTTGGGGGAGCGGAGGGTTCACCCCTCCACTTT CASSVGGAEGSPLHF
TRBJ1-5 TRBV5-1 few NA TGCGCCAGCAGCCCAGGACCAGGCAATCAGCCCCAGCATTTT CASSPGPGNQPQHF
TRBJ2-1 TRBV7-8 once NA TGTGCCAGCAGCTACGGACAGCCCGGGAATGAGCAGTTCTTC CASSYGQPGNEQFF
TRBJ2-1 TRBV10-3 NA NA TGTGCCATCAAGGGTCAACACTGGAATGAGCAGTTCTTC CAIKGQHWNEQFF
TRBJ2-1 TRBV5-1 NA TRBD1 TGCGCCAGCAGCTTACAGGGGGGTAGTAGGTTCGATGAGCAGTTCTTC CASSLQGGSRFDEQFF
TRBJ2-5 TRBV7-6 NA TRBD1 TGTGCCAGCAGCATCCGATTCGGGACAGACGAAGAGACCCAGTACTTC CASSIRFGTDEETQYF
TRBJ1-2 TRBV7-9 NA TRBD1 TGTGCCAGCAGCCGGACAGGGGATGGCTACACCTTC CASSRTGDGYTF
TRBJ2-3 TRBV27 NA NA TGTGCCAGCAGTTCCCCGGGCCTATCGGATACGCAGTATTTT CASSSPGLSDTQYF
TRBJ2-7 TRBV5-5 NA NA TGTGCCAGCAGCTTACTGCCCCTTGACAGGTTCTACGAGCAGTACTTC CASSLLPLDRFYEQYF
TRBJ1-4 TRBV2 NA TRBD1 TGTGCCAGCAGAGAGGGGGCGACTAATGAAAAACTGTTTTTT CASREGATNEKLFF
TRBJ2-4 TRBV19 NA NA TGTGCCAGTACCCAGGGGGGCCCAAACATTCAGTACTTC CASTQGGPNIQYF
TRBJ1-2 TRBV5-4 NA NA TGTGCCAGCAGCGCCCCCGTCGGGGAAGCTAACTATGGCTACACCTTC CASSAPVGEANYGYTF
TRBJ2-6 TRBV28 NA NA TGTGCCAGCAGTTACCCCGGGGACTCTGGGGCCAACGTCCTGACTTTC CASSYPGDSGANVLTF
TRBJ2-1 TRBV2 NA TRBD1 TGTGCCAGCAGGGCCGGGACAGGGGGTTGGGATGAGCAGTTCTTC CASRAGTGGWDEQFF
TRBJ1-1 TRBV5-1 NA NA TGCGCCAGCAGCTTGGGAGACACTGAAGCTTTCTTT CASSLGDTEAFF
TRBJ2-7 TRBV5-4 NA TRBD1 TGTGCCAGCAGCTTAAGACAGGGAAACTACGAGCAGTACTTC CASSLRQGNYEQYF
TRBJ1-2 TRBV11-2 NA NA TGTGCCAGCAGCCGCTCGGACAACTATGGCTACACCTTC CASSRSDNYGYTF
TRBJ2-7 TRBV9 NA NA TGTGCCAGCAGCCCTTTTTCGGACAGACCCTACGAGCAGTACTTC CASSPFSDRPYEQYF
TRBJ2-2 TRBV5-1 NA NA TGCGCCAGCAGCTTAGATCCTTTATCCGGGGAGCTGTTTTTT CASSLDPLSGELFF
TRBJ1-1 TRBV7-9 few NA TGTGCCAGCAGCTTTTCGGCGAAGGCGAACACTGAAGCTTTCTTT CASSFSAKANTEAFF
TRBJ2-7 TRBV28 NA NA TGTGCCAGCAGTTTCAATTGGGGCAGGTCCTACGAGCAGTACTTC CASSFNWGRSYEQYF
TRBJ2-1 TRBV9 NA NA TGTGCCAGCAGCCTGGGTAAAGGGCCGGTGGGGGGGCCCTACAATGAGCAGTTCTTC CASSLGKGPVGGPYNEQFF
TRBJ2-1 TRBV19 NA NA TGTGCCAGTAGGGCCCTGGGGGCGGTCCGTACGGGTGAGCAGTTCTTC CASRALGAVRTGEQFF
TRBJ1-3 TRBV6-1 NA NA TGTGCCAGCAGTGTTCGTTTCTATGGAAACACCATATATTTT CASSVRFYGNTIYF
TRBJ2-1 TRBV9 NA TRBD2 TGTGCCAGCAGCGTAGTGGCGGGGGGATACAATGAGCAGTTCTTC CASSVVAGGYNEQFF
TRBJ1-1 TRBV25-1 NA TRBD1 TGTGCCAGCAGTGCAGGGGGGGACACTGAAGCTTTCTTT CASSAGGDTEAFF
TRBJ1-5 TRBV6-1 NA NA TGTGCCAGCAGTGAAGGGGGCGCGCCCCAGCATTTT CASSEGGAPQHF
TRBJ2-2 TRBV6-6 NA NA TGTGCCAGCAGTCAACAGGGTCTCACCGGGGAGCTGTTTTTT CASSQQGLTGELFF
TRBJ1-3 TRBV28 NA NA TGTGCCAGCAGTTTGAGGGGAAACACCATATATTTT CASSLRGNTIYF
TRBJ1-6 TRBV7-9 NA TRBD1 TGTGCCAGCAGCCCGGGGACAGGGGGTAATTCACCCCTCCACTTT CASSPGTGGNSPLHF
TRBJ1-5 TRBV7-8 NA TRBD1 TGTGCCAGCAGCTTAGCGCTGGCAGGGGGAAGCAATCAGCCCCAGCATTTT CASSLALAGGSNQPQHF